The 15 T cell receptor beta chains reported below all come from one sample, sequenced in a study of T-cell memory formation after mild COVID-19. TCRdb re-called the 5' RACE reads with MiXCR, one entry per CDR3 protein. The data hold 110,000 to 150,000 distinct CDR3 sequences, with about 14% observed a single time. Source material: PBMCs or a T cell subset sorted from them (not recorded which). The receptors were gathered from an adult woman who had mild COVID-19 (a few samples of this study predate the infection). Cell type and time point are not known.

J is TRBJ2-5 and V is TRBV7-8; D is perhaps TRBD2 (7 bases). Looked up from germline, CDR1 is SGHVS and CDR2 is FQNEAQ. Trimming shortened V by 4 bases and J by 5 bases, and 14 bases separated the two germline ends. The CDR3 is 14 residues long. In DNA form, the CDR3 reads TGTGCCAGCAGCTCACGGGGGGCGTGGGAGACCCAGTACTTC. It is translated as CASSSRGAWETQYF.

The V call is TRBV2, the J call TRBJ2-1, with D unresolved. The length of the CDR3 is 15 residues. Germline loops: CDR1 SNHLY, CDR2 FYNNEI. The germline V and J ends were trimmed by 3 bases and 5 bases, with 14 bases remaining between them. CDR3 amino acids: CASSEWIGRDNEQFF. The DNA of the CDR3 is TGTGCCAGCAGTGAGTGGATAGGAAGGGACAATGAGCAGTTCTTC.

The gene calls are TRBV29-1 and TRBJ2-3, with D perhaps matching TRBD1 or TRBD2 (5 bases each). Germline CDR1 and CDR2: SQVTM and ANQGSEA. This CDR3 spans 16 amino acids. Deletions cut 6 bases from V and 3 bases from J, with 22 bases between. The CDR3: CSVAGTVRGETDTQYF. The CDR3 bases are TGCAGCGTGGCCGGGACGGTGAGGGGAGAGACAGATACGCAGTATTTT.

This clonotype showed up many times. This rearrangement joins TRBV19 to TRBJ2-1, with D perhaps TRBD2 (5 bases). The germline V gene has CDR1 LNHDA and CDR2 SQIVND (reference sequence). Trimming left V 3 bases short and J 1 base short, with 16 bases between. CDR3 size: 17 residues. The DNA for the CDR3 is TGTGCCAGTAGTATCGGAGAGGTAGCGAGGTCCTACAATGAGCAGTTCTTC. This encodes CASSIGEVARSYNEQFF.

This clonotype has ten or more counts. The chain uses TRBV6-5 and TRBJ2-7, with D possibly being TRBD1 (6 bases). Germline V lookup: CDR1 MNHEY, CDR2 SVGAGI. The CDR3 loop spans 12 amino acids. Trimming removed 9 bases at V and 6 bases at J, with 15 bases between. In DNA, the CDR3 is TGTGCCAGTACGGCAGGGGATGGCGAGCAGTACTTC. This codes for CASTAGDGEQYF.

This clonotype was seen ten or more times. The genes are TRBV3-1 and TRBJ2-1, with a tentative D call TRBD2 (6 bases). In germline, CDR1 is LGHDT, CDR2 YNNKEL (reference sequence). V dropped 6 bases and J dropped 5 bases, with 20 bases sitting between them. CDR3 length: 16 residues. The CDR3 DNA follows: TGTGCCAGCAGGAGAACTAGCATCTTGGGGGACAATGAGCAGTTCTTC. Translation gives CASRRTSILGDNEQFF.

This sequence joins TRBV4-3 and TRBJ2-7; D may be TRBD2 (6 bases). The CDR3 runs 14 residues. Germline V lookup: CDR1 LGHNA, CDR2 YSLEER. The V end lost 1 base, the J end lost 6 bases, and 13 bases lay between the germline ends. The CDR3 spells CASSQAYGGGEQYF. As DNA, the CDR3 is TGCGCCAGCAGCCAAGCTTATGGGGGAGGCGAGCAGTACTTC.

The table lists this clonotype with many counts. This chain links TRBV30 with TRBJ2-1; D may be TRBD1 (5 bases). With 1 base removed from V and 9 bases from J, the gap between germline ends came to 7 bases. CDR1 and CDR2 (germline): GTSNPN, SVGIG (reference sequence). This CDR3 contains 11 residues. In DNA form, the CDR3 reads TGTGCCTGGAGTGAGGGGCTTGAGCAGTTCTTC. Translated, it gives CAWSEGLEQFF.

The CDR3, as DNA: TGTGCCAGCAGCCCCGGACAGGGTTATGGCTATGAGCAGTTCTTC. Its translation is CASSPGQGYGYEQFF. The J gene is TRBJ2-1, the V gene TRBV12-3 or TRBV12-4; 8 nucleotides match TRBD1. V shed 6 bases and J 8 bases; nucleotides not matched to a gene: 12. The CDR3 is made up of 15 amino acids.

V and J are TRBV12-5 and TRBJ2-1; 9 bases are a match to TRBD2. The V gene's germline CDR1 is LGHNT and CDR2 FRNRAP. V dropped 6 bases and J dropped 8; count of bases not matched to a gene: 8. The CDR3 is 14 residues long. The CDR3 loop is CASGKSGRRDEQFF. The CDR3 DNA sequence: TGTGCTAGTGGAAAAAGCGGGAGGAGAGATGAGCAGTTCTTC.

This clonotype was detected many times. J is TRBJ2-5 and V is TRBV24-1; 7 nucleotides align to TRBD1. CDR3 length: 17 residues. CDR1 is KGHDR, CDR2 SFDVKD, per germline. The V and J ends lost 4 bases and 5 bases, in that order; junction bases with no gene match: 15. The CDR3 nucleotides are TGTGCCACCAGTGAGCCGACAGGGATCGAGGGCGTGGAGACCCAGTACTTC. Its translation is CATSEPTGIEGVETQYF.

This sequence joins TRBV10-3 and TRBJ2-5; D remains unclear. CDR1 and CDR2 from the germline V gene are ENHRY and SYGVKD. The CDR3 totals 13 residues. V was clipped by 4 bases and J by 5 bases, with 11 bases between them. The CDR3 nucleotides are TGTGCCATCAGTGTCGAGTCGGCGGAGACCCAGTACTTC. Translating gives CAISVESAETQYF.

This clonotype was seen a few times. CDR3: CASSLSGTLNTEAFF. CDR3 in DNA: TGCGCCAGCAGCCTTTCCGGGACATTGAACACTGAAGCTTTCTTT. This chain uses TRBV4-1 with TRBJ1-1; perhaps TRBD1 as D (6 bases). The CDR3 consists of 15 residues. Germline V gene sequence: CDR1 MGHRA, CDR2 YSYEKL. The V and J ends lost 4 bases and 0 bases respectively, with 12 bases between them.

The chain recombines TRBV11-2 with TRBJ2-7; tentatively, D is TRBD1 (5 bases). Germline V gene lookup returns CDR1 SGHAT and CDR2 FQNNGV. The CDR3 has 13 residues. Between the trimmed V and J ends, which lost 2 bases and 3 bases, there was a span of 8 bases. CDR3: CASSLYQGYEQYF. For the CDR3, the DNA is TGTGCCAGCAGCTTATACCAGGGCTACGAGCAGTACTTC.

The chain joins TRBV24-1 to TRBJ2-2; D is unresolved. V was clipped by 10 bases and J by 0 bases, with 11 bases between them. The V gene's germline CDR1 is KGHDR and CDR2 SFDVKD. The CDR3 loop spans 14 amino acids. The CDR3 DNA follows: TGTGCCACTCAACAAAATCCGAACACCGGGGAGCTGTTTTTT. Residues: CATQQNPNTGELFF.